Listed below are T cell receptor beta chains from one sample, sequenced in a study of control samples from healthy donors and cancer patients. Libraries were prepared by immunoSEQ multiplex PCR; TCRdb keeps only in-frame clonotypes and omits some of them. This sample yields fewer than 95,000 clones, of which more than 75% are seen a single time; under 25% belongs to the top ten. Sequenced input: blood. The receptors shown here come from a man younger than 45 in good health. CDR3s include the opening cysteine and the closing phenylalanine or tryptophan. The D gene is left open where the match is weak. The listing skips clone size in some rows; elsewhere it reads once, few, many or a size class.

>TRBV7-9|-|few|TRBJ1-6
CASSPGPGESPLHF
TGTGCCAGCAGCCCCGGGCCGGGGGAGTCACCCCTCCACTTT
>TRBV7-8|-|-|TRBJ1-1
CASSLDTGPGAFF
TGTGCCAGCAGCTTGGACACGGGTCCGGGAGCTTTCTTT
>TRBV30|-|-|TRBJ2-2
CAWSHPDTGELFF
TGTGCCTGGAGTCACCCGGACACCGGGGAGCTGTTTTTT
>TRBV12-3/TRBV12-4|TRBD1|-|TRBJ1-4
CATKTGGDEKLFF
TGTGCCACGAAGACAGGGGGAGATGAAAAACTGTTTTTT
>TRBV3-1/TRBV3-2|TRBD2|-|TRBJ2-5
CASEPGGRETQYF
TGTGCCAGCGAGCCGGGGGGGCGAGAGACCCAGTACTTC
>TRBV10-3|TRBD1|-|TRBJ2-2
CAIRTGSSTGELFF
TGTGCCATCAGGACAGGGAGTAGCACCGGGGAGCTGTTTTTT
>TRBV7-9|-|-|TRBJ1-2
CASSSEDRRYGYTF
TGTGCCAGCAGCTCAGAGGACCGGAGATATGGCTACACCTTC
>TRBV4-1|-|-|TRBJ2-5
CASSQSSVQGIGETQYF
TGCGCCAGCAGCCAAAGCTCGGTCCAGGGGATAGGAGAGACCCAGTACTTC
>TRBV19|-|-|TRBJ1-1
CASNPSLASEAFF
TGTGCCAGTAACCCATCCCTTGCTTCTGAAGCTTTCTTT
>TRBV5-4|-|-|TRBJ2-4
CASSLRAQGGSKNIQYF
TGTGCCAGCAGCTTGCGGGCACAGGGTGGATCCAAAAACATTCAGTACTTC
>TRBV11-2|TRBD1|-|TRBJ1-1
CASSLDGQGARAEAFF
TGTGCCAGCAGCTTAGACGGACAGGGGGCGCGGGCTGAAGCTTTCTTT
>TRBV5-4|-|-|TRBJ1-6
CASSEGGQYNSPLHF
TGTGCCAGCAGCGAGGGGGGCCAATATAATTCACCCCTCCACTTT
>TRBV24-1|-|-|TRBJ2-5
CATSAARDEGQETQYF
TGTGCCACCAGTGCTGCCCGGGACGAGGGGCAAGAGACCCAGTACTTC
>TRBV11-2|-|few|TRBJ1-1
CASSSWGGQGEAFF
TGTGCCAGCAGCTCCTGGGGGGGGCAGGGTGAAGCTTTCTTT
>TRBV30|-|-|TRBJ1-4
CAWSGAAATNEKLFF
TGTGCCTGGAGTGGGGCAGCTGCAACTAATGAAAAACTGTTTTTT
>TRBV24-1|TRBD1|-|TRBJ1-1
CATSDPGTGKAFF
TGTGCCACCAGTGACCCCGGGACAGGGAAAGCTTTCTTT
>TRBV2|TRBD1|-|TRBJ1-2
CASSEVLWAGGDGYTF
TGTGCCAGCAGTGAAGTGCTTTGGGCAGGGGGCGATGGCTACACCTTC
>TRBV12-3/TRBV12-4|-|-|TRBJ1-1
CASSLRDIAEAFF
TGTGCCAGCAGTTTAAGAGATATTGCTGAAGCTTTCTTT
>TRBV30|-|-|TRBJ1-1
CAWSVQGNTEAFF
TGTGCCTGGAGTGTACAAGGGAACACTGAAGCTTTCTTT
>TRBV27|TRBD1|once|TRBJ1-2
CASADRADYGYTF
TGTGCCAGCGCCGACAGGGCGGACTATGGCTACACCTTC
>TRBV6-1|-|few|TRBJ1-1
CASSEQWGGQNTEAFF
TGTGCCAGCAGTGAACAGTGGGGAGGACAGAACACTGAAGCTTTCTTT
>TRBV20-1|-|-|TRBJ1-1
CSARKAGCIF
TGCAGTGCCCGAAAGGCCGGCTGTATTTTT
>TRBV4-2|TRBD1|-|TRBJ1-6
CASSQDLWTGGSYNSPLHF
TGTGCCAGCAGCCAAGACTTGTGGACAGGGGGCAGTTATAATTCACCCCTCCACTTT
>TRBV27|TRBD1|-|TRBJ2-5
CASSSRQGYQETQYF
TGTGCCAGCAGTTCGAGACAGGGATACCAAGAGACCCAGTACTTC
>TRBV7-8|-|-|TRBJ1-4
CASSLALQSSSFPEKLFF
TGTGCCAGCAGCTTAGCGCTACAGAGTAGTTCATTCCCTGAAAAACTGTTTTTT
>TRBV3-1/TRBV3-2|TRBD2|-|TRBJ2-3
CASSRRITSGAGTDTQYF
TGTGCCAGCAGCCGAAGGATAACTAGCGGGGCCGGGACAGATACGCAGTATTTT
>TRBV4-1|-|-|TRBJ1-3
CASRDKSSGNTIYF
TGCGCCAGCAGGGATAAGAGCTCTGGAAACACCATATATTTT